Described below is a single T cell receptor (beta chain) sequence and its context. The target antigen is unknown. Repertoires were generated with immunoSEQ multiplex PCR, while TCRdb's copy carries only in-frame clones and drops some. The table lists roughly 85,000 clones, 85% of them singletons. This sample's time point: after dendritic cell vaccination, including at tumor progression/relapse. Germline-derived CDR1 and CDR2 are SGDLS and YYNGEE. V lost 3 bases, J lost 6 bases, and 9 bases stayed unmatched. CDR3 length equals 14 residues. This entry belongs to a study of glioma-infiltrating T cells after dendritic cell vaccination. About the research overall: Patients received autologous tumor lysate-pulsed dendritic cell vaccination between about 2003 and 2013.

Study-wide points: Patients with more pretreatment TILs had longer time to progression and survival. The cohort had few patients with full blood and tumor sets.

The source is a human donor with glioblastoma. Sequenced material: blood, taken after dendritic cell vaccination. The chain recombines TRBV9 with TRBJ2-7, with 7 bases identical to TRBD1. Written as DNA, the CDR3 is TGTGCCAGCAGCGCTACAGAGGGGGCAGCCGAGCAGTACTTC. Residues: CASSATEGAAEQYF.